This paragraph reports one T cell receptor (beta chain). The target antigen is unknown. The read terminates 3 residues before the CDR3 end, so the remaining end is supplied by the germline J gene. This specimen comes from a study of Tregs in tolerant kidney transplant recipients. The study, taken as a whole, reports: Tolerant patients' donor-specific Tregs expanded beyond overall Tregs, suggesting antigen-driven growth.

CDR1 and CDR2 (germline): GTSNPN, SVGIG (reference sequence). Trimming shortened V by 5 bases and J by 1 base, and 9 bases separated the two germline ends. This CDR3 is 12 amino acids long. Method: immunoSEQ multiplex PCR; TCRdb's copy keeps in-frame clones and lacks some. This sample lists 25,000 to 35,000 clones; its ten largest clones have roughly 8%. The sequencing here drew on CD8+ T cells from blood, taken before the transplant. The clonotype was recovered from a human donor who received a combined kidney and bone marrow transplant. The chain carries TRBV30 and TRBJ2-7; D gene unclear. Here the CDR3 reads CAWLAESYEQYF. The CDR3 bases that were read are TGTGCCTGGTTGGCGGAATCCTACGAG.